Sequencing of this T cell receptor beta chain was carried out in a study of CD8+ T cells in alopecia areata. RNA was isolated and reverse transcribed to cDNA, the sequencing template. Method: immunoSEQ multiplex PCR; TCRdb's copy keeps in-frame clones and lacks some. The sample includes about 99,000 clones, 70% to 90% of them seen just once. This CDR3 region has 15 residues. The junction had 3 bases not matched to a gene; V was cut back by 2 bases and J by 4 bases. The germline V gene has CDR1 MDHEN and CDR2 SYDVKM. Documented treatment: oral pan-JAK inhibitor, 5-10 mg twice daily. The sequence was collected from a human donor with alopecia areata. The sequencing here drew on CD8+ T cells sorted from blood, taken at approximately week 30, from a patient treated with tofacitinib. J is TRBJ2-7 and V is TRBV28, with TRBD2 matching over 12 bases. The CDR3 protein is CASSLLAGGQYEQYF. CDR3 DNA sequence: TGTGCCAGCAGTTTACTAGCGGGGGGGCAATACGAGCAGTACTTC.